The clone carrying this T cell receptor (beta chain) is called medium-sized based on its frequency. What it recognizes is unknown. Tens of thousands of genome equivalents of blood DNA were amplified for TRB. The data belong to a study of T cell clusters in autoimmune cytopenias. Study observations and caveats: The T cell clusters came from computational analysis alone and lack functional validation. TRB repertoire shifts in secondary cytopenia and chronic lymphocytic leukemia mostly reflected lymphoma, not autoimmunity.

This CDR3 has 14 residues. CDR1 is SGHAT, CDR2 FQDESV, per germline (reference sequence). TRB was amplified by touch-down multiplex PCR, primer pools A and B combined. From the multiplex PCR reads, TCRdb lists one entry per CDR3 protein and no DNA. The sample includes 14,000 to 15,000 distinct CDR3 sequences. This sample was shared with a second study, whose subject was T cell repertoires in aging, cancer and after chemotherapy. That report adds: Loss of evenness, beyond lost richness, contributed to age-related TCR diversity decline in cancer patients.

Sequencing was done on a sample of peripheral blood. V gene TRBV11-1 combines with J gene TRBJ2-7. This receptor was obtained from a human donor in good health. The CDR3 sequence: CASAAPPTLHEQYF.